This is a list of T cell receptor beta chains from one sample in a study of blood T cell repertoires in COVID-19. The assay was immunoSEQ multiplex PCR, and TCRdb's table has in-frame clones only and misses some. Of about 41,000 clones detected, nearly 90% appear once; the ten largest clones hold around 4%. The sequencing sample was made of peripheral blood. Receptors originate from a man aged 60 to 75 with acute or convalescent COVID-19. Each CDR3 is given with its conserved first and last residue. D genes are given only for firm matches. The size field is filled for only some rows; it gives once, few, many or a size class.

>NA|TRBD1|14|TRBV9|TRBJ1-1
TGTGCCAGCAGCCTCCAGACAGGGGGCACTGAAGCTTTCTTT
CASSLQTGGTEAFF
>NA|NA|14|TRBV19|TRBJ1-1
TGTGCCAGTAGTATAGGCGAGACAGGCATACGAGCTTTCTTT
CASSIGETGIRAFF
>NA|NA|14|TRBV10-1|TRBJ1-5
TGCGCCAGCAGTGATGACAGGAGCGATCAGCCCCAGCATTTT
CASSDDRSDQPQHF
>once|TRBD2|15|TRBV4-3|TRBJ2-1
TGCGCCAGCAGCCAAGATCCATCGGCGGGGGGGCGGGAGTTCTTC
CASSQDPSAGGREFF
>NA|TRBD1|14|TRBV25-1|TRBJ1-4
TGTGCCAGCAGAGAGACAGGGCCCAATGAAAAACTGTTTTTT
CASRETGPNEKLFF
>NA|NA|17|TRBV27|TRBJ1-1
TGTGCCAGCAGTTTGAGCGGCAGGTGGAAAGGAGTCACTGAAGCTTTCTTT
CASSLSGRWKGVTEAFF
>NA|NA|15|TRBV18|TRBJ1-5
TGTGCCAGCTCCCCACCCGGGGGACTCAATCAGCCCCAGCATTTT
CASSPPGGLNQPQHF
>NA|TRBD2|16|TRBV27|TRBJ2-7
TGTGCCAGCACCTCCCCGACTAGCGGGGGGGGCTACGAGCAGTACTTC
CASTSPTSGGGYEQYF
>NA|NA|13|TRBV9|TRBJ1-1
TGTGCCAGCAGCCCAGCCGGAGGGGATGAAGCTTTCTTT
CASSPAGGDEAFF
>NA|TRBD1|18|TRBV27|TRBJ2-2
TGTGCCAGCAGTTTTGCCCCTAGGACAGGGGGCGTCTCCGGGGAGCTGTTTTTT
CASSFAPRTGGVSGELFF
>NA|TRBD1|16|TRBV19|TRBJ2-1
TGTGCCAGTAGTTTTACGACAGGGGGATCCTACAATGAGCAGTTCTTC
CASSFTTGGSYNEQFF